What follows describes a single T cell receptor (beta chain). The antigen is not known. Trimming stripped 5 bases from V and 4 bases from J, with 17 bases between. CDR1 and CDR2 from the germline V gene are MDHEN and SYDVKM. CDR3 length: 16 residues. The data derive from a study of shared clonotypes between healthy human individuals. Study-level points and caveats: Shared across a few donors were around 5% of the naive CD4 clonotypes. Non-shared clonotypes displayed generation probabilities falling below those of clonotypes present in all four donors.

Sequencing was performed with immunoSEQ multiplex PCR; in TCRdb, only in-frame clones are kept and a portion is missing. The sample contains about 1,800,000 clones, about 94% of which appear only once. Naive CD8 cells were CD45RO-negative, positively selected for CCR7, excluding terminally differentiated effector memory CD45RA+ cells. Donors had no recently reported acute infections or vaccinations and were HIV-negative. V is TRBV28 and J is TRBJ2-2; TRBD1 might be the D (6 bases). This receptor was taken from a man aged 18 to 35 in good health. Sequenced material: naive CD8+ T cells sorted from blood. CDR3 amino acids: CASSRPRDTLTGELFF. In DNA form, the CDR3 reads TGTGCCAGCAGTAGACCCAGGGACACCCTCACCGGGGAGCTGTTTTTT.